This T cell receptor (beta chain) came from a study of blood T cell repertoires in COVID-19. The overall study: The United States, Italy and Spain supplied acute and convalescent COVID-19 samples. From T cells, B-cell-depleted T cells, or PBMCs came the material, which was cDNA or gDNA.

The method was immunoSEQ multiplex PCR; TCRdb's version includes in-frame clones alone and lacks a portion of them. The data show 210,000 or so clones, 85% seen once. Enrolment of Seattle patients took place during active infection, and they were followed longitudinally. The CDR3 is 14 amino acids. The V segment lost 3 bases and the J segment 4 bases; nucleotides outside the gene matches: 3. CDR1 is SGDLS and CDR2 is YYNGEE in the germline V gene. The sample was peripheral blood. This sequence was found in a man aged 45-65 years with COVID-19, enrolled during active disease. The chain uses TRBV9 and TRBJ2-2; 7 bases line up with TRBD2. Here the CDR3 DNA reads TGTGCCAGCAGCGCCCGCGGGGGCACCGGGGAGCTGTTTTTT. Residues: CASSARGGTGELFF.